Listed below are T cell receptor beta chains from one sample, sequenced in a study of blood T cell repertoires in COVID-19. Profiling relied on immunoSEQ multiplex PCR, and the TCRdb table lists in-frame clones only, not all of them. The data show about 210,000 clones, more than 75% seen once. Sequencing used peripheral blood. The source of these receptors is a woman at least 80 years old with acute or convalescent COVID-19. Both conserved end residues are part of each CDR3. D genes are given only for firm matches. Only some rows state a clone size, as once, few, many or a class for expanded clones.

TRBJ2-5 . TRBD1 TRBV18 CASSPEETGGYETQYF TGTGCCAGCTCACCGGAAGAGACAGGGGGCTACGAGACCCAGTACTTC
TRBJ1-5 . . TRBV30 CAWSRGVEGRQPQHF TGTGCCTGGTCTCGGGGTGTCGAGGGGAGGCAGCCCCAGCATTTT
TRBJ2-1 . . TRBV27 CASASGVSGYNEQFF TGTGCCAGCGCTTCAGGGGTTAGCGGGTACAATGAGCAGTTCTTC
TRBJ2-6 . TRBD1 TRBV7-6 CASSTWLGQGVSGANVLTF TGTGCCAGCAGCACCTGGTTGGGACAGGGGGTCTCTGGGGCCAACGTCCTGACTTTC
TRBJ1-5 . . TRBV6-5 CASTVDRWSNQPQHF TGTGCCAGCACCGTAGACAGGTGGAGCAATCAGCCCCAGCATTTT
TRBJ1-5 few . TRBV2 CASRIRDNQPQHF TGTGCCAGCAGAATCAGGGACAATCAGCCCCAGCATTTT
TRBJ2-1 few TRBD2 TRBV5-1 CASSLDPSGSGNEQFF TGCGCCAGCAGCTTGGATCCTAGCGGGAGTGGAAATGAGCAGTTCTTC
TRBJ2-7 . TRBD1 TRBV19 CASSKGQGSYEQYF TGTGCCAGTAGTAAGGGACAGGGGAGCTACGAGCAGTACTTC
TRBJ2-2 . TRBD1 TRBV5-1 CASSGTGNTGELFF TGCGCCAGTTCCGGGACAGGGAACACCGGGGAGCTGTTTTTT
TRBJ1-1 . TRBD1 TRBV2 CASSEEGQLGAFF TGTGCCAGCAGTGAAGAGGGACAGTTGGGAGCTTTCTTT
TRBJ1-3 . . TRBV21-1 CASSKGGSWTVTIYF TGTGCCAGCAGCAAAGGAGGGAGTTGGACGGTCACCATATATTTT
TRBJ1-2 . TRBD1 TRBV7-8 CASSLTGYYGYTF TGTGCCAGCAGCTTGACAGGGTACTATGGCTACACCTTC
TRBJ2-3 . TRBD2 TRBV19 CASSRLGRGTDTQYF TGTGCCAGTAGTCGTTTGGGGAGGGGCACAGATACGCAGTATTTT
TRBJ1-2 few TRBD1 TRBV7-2 CASSSGQGYGYTF TGTGCCAGCAGCTCGGGACAGGGTTATGGCTACACCTTC
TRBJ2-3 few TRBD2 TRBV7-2 CASSLAGTSVDAQYF TGTGCCAGCAGCTTAGCCGGGACTAGCGTAGATGCGCAGTATTTT
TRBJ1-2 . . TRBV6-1 CASSDLAYGYTF TGTGCCAGCAGTGATCTGGCCTATGGCTACACCTTC
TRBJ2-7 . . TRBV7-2 CASSFRGDSAVYEQYF TGTGCCAGCAGCTTCCGGGGAGATAGCGCGGTCTACGAGCAGTACTTC
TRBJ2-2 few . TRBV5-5 CASSRISGELFF TGTGCCAGCAGCCGTATCAGCGGGGAGCTGTTTTTT
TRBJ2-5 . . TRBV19 CASGGSSGETQYF TGTGCCAGTGGGGGCTCTTCGGGGGAGACCCAGTACTTC
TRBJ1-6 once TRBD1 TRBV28 CASSRTGSNSPLHF TGTGCCAGCAGTCGGACAGGGAGTAATTCACCCCTCCACTTT
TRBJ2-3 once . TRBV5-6 CASSSISTDTQYF TGTGCCAGCAGCTCAATTAGCACAGATACGCAGTATTTT
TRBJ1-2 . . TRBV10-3 CATNNPGYYGYTF TGTGCTACGAACAACCCCGGGTACTATGGCTACACCTTC
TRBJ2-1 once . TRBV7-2 CASSRWVAANNEQFF TGTGCCAGCAGCAGGTGGGTAGCGGCCAACAATGAGCAGTTCTTC
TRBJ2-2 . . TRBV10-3 CAISELGGSTGELFF TGTGCCATCAGTGAGTTGGGCGGGTCGACCGGGGAGCTGTTTTTT
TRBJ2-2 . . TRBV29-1 CSAAWSANTGELFF TGCAGCGCGGCCTGGAGCGCGAACACCGGGGAGCTGTTTTTT
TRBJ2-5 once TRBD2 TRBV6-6 CASRQTSGRPETQYF TGTGCCAGCAGACAGACTAGCGGGAGACCAGAGACCCAGTACTTC
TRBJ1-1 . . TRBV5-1 CASSPQGWGLDEAFF TGCGCCAGCAGCCCCCAAGGTTGGGGGCTCGATGAAGCTTTCTTT
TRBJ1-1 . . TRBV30 CAWSRVSNTEAFF TGTGCCTGGAGTCGGGTTTCGAACACTGAAGCTTTCTTT
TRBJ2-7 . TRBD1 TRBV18 CASSSDRGEGEQYF TGTGCCAGCTCATCTGACAGGGGGGAAGGCGAGCAGTACTTC
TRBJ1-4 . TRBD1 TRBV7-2 CASSLVASWTGEHKKLFF TGTGCCAGCAGCTTAGTGGCTAGCTGGACAGGGGAACACAAAAAACTGTTTTTT
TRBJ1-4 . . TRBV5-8 CASSFVYRDGEKLFF TGTGCCAGCAGCTTCGTTTACAGGGACGGTGAAAAACTGTTTTTT
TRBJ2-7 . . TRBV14 CASRATQTGTYEQYF TGTGCCAGCAGGGCTACTCAGACGGGGACCTACGAGCAGTACTTC
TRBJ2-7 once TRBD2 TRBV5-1 CASSLSGGTREQYF TGCGCCAGCAGCTTGTCGGGGGGTACCCGCGAGCAGTACTTC
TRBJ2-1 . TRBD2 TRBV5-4 CASSPRNRLAGDEQFF TGTGCCAGCAGCCCTAGAAATAGACTAGCGGGGGATGAGCAGTTCTTC
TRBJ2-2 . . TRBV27 CASRRTANTGELFF TGTGCCAGCAGGCGGACAGCGAACACCGGGGAGCTGTTTTTT
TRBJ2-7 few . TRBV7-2 CASSLFRDYEQYF TGTGCCAGCAGCTTATTCAGGGACTACGAGCAGTACTTC
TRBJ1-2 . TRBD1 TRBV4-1 CASSQTDRGLSPYGYTF TGCGCCAGCAGCCAAACGGACAGGGGGCTAAGTCCCTATGGCTACACCTTC
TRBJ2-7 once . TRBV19 CASSKRGLLLEQYF TGTGCCAGTAGTAAGAGGGGGTTACTGCTCGAGCAGTACTTC
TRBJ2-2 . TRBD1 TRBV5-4 CASSIIDRDQGLFF TGTGCCAGCAGCATCATAGACAGGGACCAGGGGCTGTTTTTT
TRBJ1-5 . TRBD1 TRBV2 CASSWDRDQPQHF TGTGCCAGCAGTTGGGACAGGGATCAGCCCCAGCATTTT
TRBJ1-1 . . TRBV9 CASSYGGYTEAFF TGTGCCAGCAGCTATGGGGGGTACACTGAAGCTTTCTTT
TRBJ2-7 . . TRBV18 CASSPSGSFPEQYF TGTGCCAGCTCCCCTTCGGGGTCCTTTCCGGAGCAGTACTTC
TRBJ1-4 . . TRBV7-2 CASSLTWAGKNEKLFF TGTGCCAGCAGCTTAACCTGGGCAGGGAAAAATGAAAAACTGTTTTTT
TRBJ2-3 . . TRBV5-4 CASAPQKGARTDTQYF TGTGCCAGCGCTCCCCAAAAAGGGGCCCGCACAGATACGCAGTATTTT
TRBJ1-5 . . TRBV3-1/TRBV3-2 CASSQGGGNQPQHF TGTGCCAGCAGCCAGGGGGGAGGCAATCAGCCCCAGCATTTT
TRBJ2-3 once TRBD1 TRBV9 CASSASGTGVADTQYF TGTGCCAGCAGCGCCTCCGGGACAGGGGTAGCAGATACGCAGTATTTT
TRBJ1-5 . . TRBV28 CASTPPQGGNQPQHF TGTGCCAGCACCCCCCCGCAGGGCGGCAATCAGCCCCAGCATTTT
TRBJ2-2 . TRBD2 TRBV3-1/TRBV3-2 CASSQPRTSGGANTGELFF TGTGCCAGCAGCCAACCCCGGACTAGCGGGGGAGCGAACACCGGGGAGCTGTTTTTT
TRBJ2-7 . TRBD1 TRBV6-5 CASTPGQGAYEQYF TGTGCCAGCACCCCGGGACAGGGCGCCTACGAGCAGTACTTC
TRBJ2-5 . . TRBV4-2 CASSQGGSAQETQYF TGTGCCAGCAGCCAAGGAGGTAGCGCACAAGAGACCCAGTACTTC